Each of the 17 T cell receptor beta chains below was sequenced from the same sample in a study of regulatory T cells in long-lasting Graves disease. Combining iRepertoire HTBI primers with Arm-PCR of CDR3 regions, the authors built TCR beta libraries. From the multiplex PCR reads, TCRdb called clonotypes with MiXCR, one entry per CDR3 protein. Among around 250,000 distinct CDR3 sequences listed, around 19% were seen once. Specified time point: newly diagnosed GD, antithyroid drugs for less than 3 months. Scientists built the TCR library using RNA that was extracted from PBMCs. Sequenced here: peripheral blood mononuclear cells (PBMCs), sampled at new diagnosis, from a patient treated with antithyroid drugs. These receptors came from a female donor with Graves disease.

The rearrangement links TRBV5-8 to TRBJ1-1, with 7 positions matching TRBD1. Germline-derived CDR1 and CDR2 are SGHTS and YDEGEE. V shed 3 bases, J shed 6 bases, and the junction held 8 bases outside the gene matches. This CDR3 spans 14 amino acids. The DNA for the CDR3 is TGTGCCAGCAGCTGGGACAGCGGGCTCCCTGAAGCTTTCTTT. This translates into CASSWDSGLPEAFF.

This clonotype was recorded a few times. The chain recombines TRBV20-1 with TRBJ1-4, with a weak D call TRBD1 (5 bases). V gave up 5 bases and J gave up 2 bases, with 21 bases separating them. CDR3 size: 17 residues. Looked up from germline, CDR1 is DFQATT and CDR2 is SNEGSKA (reference sequence). In DNA, the CDR3 is TGCAGTGCTCAAAGCGGGGGAGACCTGGAGACTAATGAAAAACTGTTTTTT. Protein: CSAQSGGDLETNEKLFF.

This clonotype was counted at least ten times. The V gene is TRBV20-1, the J gene TRBJ1-1; 9 positions agree with TRBD1. V trimming: 0 bases; J trimming: 5 bases; junction bases outside the gene matches: 4. The CDR3 consists of 14 residues. Germline lookup yields CDR1 DFQATT and CDR2 SNEGSKA (reference sequence). The CDR3 DNA follows: TGCAGTGCTAGAGATTACAGGGGGCTTACTGAAGCTTTCTTT. Amino acid sequence: CSARDYRGLTEAFF.

This clonotype was seen ten or more times. The J gene is TRBJ1-2, the V gene TRBV6-1; tentatively, D is TRBD1 (6 bases). This CDR3 is 13 amino acids long. The germline CDR1 and CDR2 sequences are MNHNS and SASEGT. V lost 6 bases to trimming and J lost 3 bases, with 11 bases between them. The CDR3 region is CASRVQGHYGYTF. For the CDR3, the DNA is TGTGCCAGCAGAGTGCAGGGGCACTATGGCTACACCTTC.

The chain has TRBV19 and TRBJ1-3; 8 bases agree with TRBD1. The CDR3 runs to 15 residues. V shed 5 bases and J 3 bases; nucleotides not matched to a gene: 6. Germline V gives CDR1 LNHDA, CDR2 SQIVND (reference sequence). The CDR3 DNA is TGTGCCAGTAGTTCCTTGGACAGGGTTGGAAACACCATATATTTT. Translated, it gives CASSSLDRVGNTIYF.

The chain recombines TRBV12-3 or TRBV12-4 with TRBJ1-2; no firm D call. The V gene lost 3 bases and the J gene lost 0 bases, with 5 bases spanning the gap. The CDR3 extends over 13 amino acids. CDR3 loop: CASSLRTNYGYTF. DNA of the CDR3: TGTGCCAGCAGTTTGAGAACTAACTATGGCTACACCTTC.

This clonotype was detected many times. CDR3 residues: CSANSGSYNEQFF. CDR3 nucleotide sequence: TGCAGTGCCAATAGCGGGAGCTACAATGAGCAGTTCTTC. The J gene is TRBJ2-1, the V gene TRBV20-1; 9 bases line up with TRBD2. The CDR3 is 13 residues long. CDR1 DFQATT and CDR2 SNEGSKA come from the germline V gene (reference sequence). Trimming at V came to 6 bases and at J to 3 bases, leaving 3 bases not matched to a gene.

The rearrangement uses TRBV9 and TRBJ2-7, with 14 bases matching TRBD2. Germline V gives CDR1 SGDLS, CDR2 YYNGEE. With V trimmed by 0 bases and J by 7 bases, 6 bases remained unmatched. The CDR3 has 16 amino acids. The chain's CDR3 is CASSVEGTSGSGEQYF. CDR3 sequence (DNA): TGTGCCAGCAGCGTAGAGGGGACTAGCGGGAGCGGTGAGCAGTACTTC.

The sample holds a few counts of this clonotype. The genes are TRBV3-1 and TRBJ2-1, with D perhaps TRBD2 (6 bases). Trimming pared 1 base from V and 9 bases from J, leaving 7 bases between. CDR1 and CDR2 (germline): LGHDT, YNNKEL (reference sequence). CDR3 size: 12 residues. CDR3 sequence (DNA): TGTGCCAGCAGCCAAGTGGGACTTGAGCAGTTCTTC. Translated: CASSQVGLEQFF.

The chain recombines TRBV15 with TRBJ2-4; D unclear. Germline loops: CDR1 LNHNV, CDR2 YYDKDF (reference sequence). The V end lost 3 bases, the J end lost 0 bases, and 12 bases lay between the germline ends. The CDR3 spans 16 residues. The CDR3 DNA follows: TGTGCCACCAGCAGTGAGGAGTACAAAGCCAAAAACATTCAGTACTTC. It translates to CATSSEEYKAKNIQYF.

V gene TRBV24-1 combines with J gene TRBJ2-5, with 7 bases that match TRBD1. This CDR3 has 17 amino acids. The germline CDR1 and CDR2 sequences are KGHDR and SFDVKD. Trimming at V came to 4 bases and at J to 2 bases, leaving 12 bases not matched to a gene. This CDR3 reads CATSDPRQGAVQETQYF. The DNA for the CDR3 is TGTGCCACCAGTGACCCCAGACAGGGTGCCGTGCAAGAGACCCAGTACTTC.

The sample holds many counts of this clonotype. The rearrangement uses TRBV6-1 and TRBJ2-5; 11 bases agree with TRBD2. Germline lookup yields CDR1 MNHNS and CDR2 SASEGT. Trimming removed 4 bases from V and 5 bases from J; junction bases left unmatched: 6. The length of the CDR3 is 15 residues. CDR3 region: CASSATSGNLETQYF. The DNA for the CDR3 is TGTGCCAGCAGTGCGACTAGCGGGAACTTGGAGACCCAGTACTTC.

The rearrangement links TRBV5-6 to TRBJ2-2, with a weak D call TRBD2 (6 bases). Germline CDR1 reads SGHDT; CDR2 reads YYEEEE. Trimming left V 4 bases short and J 6 bases short, with 16 bases between. The CDR3 has 15 residues. The CDR3 coding sequence is TGTGCCAGCAGCCTGACTAGGTTCGGGGCCGGGGAGCTGTTTTTT. It yields the protein CASSLTRFGAGELFF.

This clonotype was detected ten times or more. The chain links TRBV5-1 to TRBJ2-2; TRBD1 matches at 7 bases. CDR3 length equals 15 residues. Germline V CDR1 and CDR2: SGHRS, YFSETQ. V lost 4 bases and J lost 5; bases outside the gene matches: 8. The CDR3: CASSREGGKTGELFF. The CDR3 bases are TGCGCCAGCAGCCGTGAAGGGGGCAAGACCGGGGAGCTGTTTTTT. The full variable domain, rest sourced from reference TRBV5-1 and TRBJ2-2, is KAGVTQTPRYLIKTRGQQVTLSCSPISGHRSVSWYQQTPGQGLQFLFEYFSETQRNKGNFPGRFSGRQFSNSRSEMNVSTLELGDSALYLCASSREGGKTGELFFGEGSRLTVL.

A word on this clonotype: Since a far larger clone is one base different, this is likely a read error. The V and J genes are TRBV9 and TRBJ2-3; D might be TRBD1 (6 bases). The assigned J gene may be wrong: the sequence end matches TRBJ2-7 better. This CDR3 region has 14 residues. Germline CDR1 SGDLS, CDR2 YYNGEE. CDR3 in amino acids: CASSQRTEGYEQYF. CDR3 nucleotides: TGTGCCAGCAGCCAACGGACAGAGGGCTACGAGCAGTACTTC.

In this sample, this clonotype turned up a few times. A read error may be the cause here, since a much bigger clone is one base away. The J gene is TRBJ1-4, the V gene TRBV11-2; D possibly corresponds to TRBD1 (5 bases). From germline, CDR1 is SGHAT and CDR2 FQNNGV. The CDR3 length is 14 residues. CDR3 region: CASSRGGSNGKLFF. In DNA, the CDR3 is TGTGCCAGCAGCCGGGGGGGAAGTAATGGAAAACTGTTTTTT.

The chain recombines TRBV19 with TRBJ2-3; perhaps TRBD2 as D (6 bases). The ends were cut back, 2 bases at V and 2 bases at J, with 17 bases in the middle. Looked up from germline, CDR1 is LNHDA and CDR2 is SQIVND (reference sequence). CDR3 length equals 17 residues. In DNA form, the CDR3 reads TGTGCCAGTAGTATATTTTTGATTAGCGGATACACAGATACGCAGTATTTT. It specifies CASSIFLISGYTDTQYF.